A selection of T cell receptor beta chains follows, all from one sample in a study of blood T cell repertoires in COVID-19. Produced via immunoSEQ multiplex PCR; TCRdb's table is partial and in-frame only. Of tens of thousands of clones in the sample, about nine tenths were seen once. Sequences were obtained from peripheral blood. These receptors came from a man in his 60s with active COVID-19. Each CDR3 is given with its conserved first and last residue. Fields, in order: D gene, V gene, J gene, clone size, CDR3 protein, CDR3 DNA. The D gene is left open where the match is weak. Where a row states a size, it is once, few, many or the class of an expanded clone; other rows omit it.

.	TRBV11-2	TRBJ2-4	.	CASSSIQGAKNIQYF	TGTGCCAGCAGCTCGATACAGGGTGCTAAAAACATTCAGTACTTC
TRBD2	TRBV11-3	TRBJ2-7	once	CASSQSSGSSYEQYF	TGTGCCAGCAGTCAAAGCAGCGGGAGCTCCTACGAGCAGTACTTC
TRBD2	TRBV18	TRBJ2-1	.	CASSARTSGYNEQFF	TGTGCCAGCTCCGCCCGGACTAGCGGGTACAATGAGCAGTTCTTC
.	TRBV29-1	TRBJ2-2	.	CSADRGANGELFF	TGCAGCGCTGACCGGGGGGCTAACGGGGAGCTGTTTTTT
TRBD2	TRBV3-1/TRBV3-2	TRBJ2-1	.	CASSELAGGANEQFF	TGTGCCAGCAGCGAACTAGCGGGAGGGGCAAATGAGCAGTTCTTC
TRBD2	TRBV2	TRBJ2-2	few	CASRGLRGTGELFF	TGTGCCAGCAGGGGGTTGCGGGGGACCGGGGAGCTGTTTTTT
.	TRBV7-6	TRBJ2-7	.	CASSPTTGVGSYEQYF	TGTGCCAGCAGCCCAACCACCGGGGTCGGTTCCTACGAGCAGTACTTC
.	TRBV19	TRBJ2-7	.	CASSPKTGSYEQYF	TGTGCCAGTAGTCCTAAGACTGGAAGCTACGAGCAGTACTTC
TRBD2	TRBV4-1	TRBJ2-2	.	CASSQASTSGKYTGELFF	TGCGCCAGCAGCCAAGCCTCGACTAGCGGGAAGTACACCGGGGAGCTGTTTTTT
.	TRBV6-5	TRBJ2-3	once	CASTSQRITDTQYF	TGTGCCAGCACCTCCCAGCGGATTACAGATACGCAGTATTTT
TRBD2	TRBV18	TRBJ2-3	once	CASSPRTSGSTDTQYF	TGTGCCAGCTCACCCCGGACTAGCGGGAGCACAGATACGCAGTATTTT
TRBD2	TRBV5-1	TRBJ2-1	.	CASSSGTSSYNEQFF	TGCGCCAGCAGCTCCGGGACTAGCTCCTACAATGAGCAGTTCTTC
TRBD1	TRBV4-1	TRBJ2-5	.	CASSQGPAGGYETQYF	TGCGCCAGCAGCCAAGGGCCCGCAGGGGGCTATGAGACCCAGTACTTC
TRBD1	TRBV12-3/TRBV12-4	TRBJ2-3	few	CASSLQGADTQYF	TGTGCCAGCAGCTTACAGGGGGCAGATACGCAGTATTTT
TRBD1	TRBV4-1	TRBJ2-1	.	CASNPGQTYNEQFF	TGCGCCAGCAACCCGGGACAGACCTACAATGAGCAGTTCTTC
TRBD1	TRBV30	TRBJ1-2	few	CAWSAGQGGNYGYTF	TGTGCCTGGAGTGCGGGACAGGGGGGAAATTATGGCTACACCTTC
.	TRBV2	TRBJ1-4	.	CASSQAGATNEKLFF	TGTGCCAGCAGCCAGGCGGGTGCAACTAATGAAAAACTGTTTTTT
TRBD1	TRBV7-9	TRBJ1-1	.	CASTLGVGTANTEAFF	TGTGCCAGCACCCTCGGGGTGGGGACAGCGAACACTGAAGCTTTCTTT
.	TRBV5-1	TRBJ2-3	.	CASNPGRATDTQYF	TGCGCCAGCAACCCCGGGAGAGCGACAGATACGCAGTATTTT
.	TRBV3-1/TRBV3-2	TRBJ2-5	.	CASSQVAGSGVRAETQYF	TGTGCCAGCAGCCAAGTTGCGGGGAGTGGAGTAAGGGCTGAGACCCAGTACTTC
TRBD2	TRBV4-2	TRBJ2-1	.	CASSPEGGRLNEQFF	TGTGCCAGCAGCCCCGAGGGCGGGAGGCTGAATGAGCAGTTCTTC
.	TRBV7-9	TRBJ1-4	.	CASSSNRDDNEKLFF	TGTGCCAGCAGCTCCAACAGGGACGATAATGAAAAACTGTTTTTT
.	TRBV6-5	TRBJ1-5	.	CASSYSKRSNQPQHF	TGTGCCAGCAGTTACTCTAAGAGGAGCAATCAGCCCCAGCATTTT
TRBD1	TRBV7-2	TRBJ1-3	.	CASSPWTGGGNTIYF	TGTGCCAGCAGCCCTTGGACAGGGGGTGGAAACACCATATATTTT
TRBD1	TRBV6-5	TRBJ1-2	few	CASSYGTGGVYGYTF	TGTGCCAGCAGTTACGGGACAGGGGGGGTCTATGGCTACACCTTC
TRBD1	TRBV2	TRBJ2-2	.	CASRGDRNTGELFF	TGTGCCAGCCGAGGGGACAGGAACACCGGGGAGCTGTTTTTT
.	TRBV2	TRBJ1-5	.	CACNSPNQPQHF	TGTGCCTGCAACAGTCCCAATCAGCCCCAGCATTTT
TRBD2	TRBV19	TRBJ2-2	.	CASRKTSGRAGELFF	TGTGCCAGTAGAAAGACTAGCGGGAGGGCCGGGGAGCTGTTTTTT
.	TRBV28	TRBJ1-1	.	CASSSPGDRTEAFF	TGTGCCAGCAGTTCCCCGGGGGATCGGACTGAAGCTTTCTTT
TRBD1	TRBV28	TRBJ1-3	.	CASRGQGASRMIGNTIYF	TGTGCCAGCAGGGGACAGGGGGCGTCCAGAATGATTGGAAACACCATATATTTT
.	TRBV19	TRBJ2-2	.	CASKLRSPDTAGELFF	TGTGCCAGTAAATTACGGTCCCCCGACACAGCCGGGGAGCTGTTTTTT
.	TRBV11-2	TRBJ1-1	.	CASSGIDSVEAFF	TGTGCCAGCAGCGGCATCGACAGTGTTGAAGCTTTCTTT
.	TRBV12-5	TRBJ2-7	.	CASGFDYRYEQYF	TGTGCTAGTGGTTTTGACTACCGCTACGAGCAGTACTTC
.	TRBV20-1	TRBJ2-5	.	CSARQQETQYF	TGCAGTGCTAGACAGCAAGAGACCCAGTACTTC
.	TRBV21-1	TRBJ2-1	.	CASGSSGRESSEQFF	TGTGCCAGCGGCTCTAGCGGGAGGGAAAGCAGTGAGCAGTTCTTC
TRBD1	TRBV6-5	TRBJ2-5	.	CASSPGGAETQYF	TGTGCCAGCAGTCCAGGGGGCGCAGAGACCCAGTACTTC
.	TRBV18	TRBJ2-7	.	CASSLTEAEQYF	TGTGCCAGCTCCTTGACGGAGGCTGAGCAGTACTTC
TRBD2	TRBV7-7	TRBJ2-5	.	CASSPGGQETQYF	TGTGCCAGCAGCCCGGGGGGCCAAGAGACCCAGTACTTC
TRBD2	TRBV6-6	TRBJ2-3	.	CASSYSGGGATDTQYF	TGTGCCAGCAGTTACTCTGGCGGGGGGGCCACAGATACGCAGTATTTT
TRBD2	TRBV7-2	TRBJ2-5	.	CASSLAAREMKTQYF	TGTGCCAGCAGCTTAGCGGCGCGGGAGATGAAGACCCAGTACTTC
.	TRBV6-5	TRBJ1-6	few	CASRKQDSYNSPLHF	TGTGCCAGCAGGAAACAGGACAGCTATAATTCACCCCTCCACTTT
.	TRBV19	TRBJ1-1	.	CASSIVGTRNTEAFF	TGTGCCAGTAGTATAGTGGGGACAAGGAACACTGAAGCTTTCTTT
TRBD2	TRBV5-1	TRBJ2-7	few	CASSLKGRASGYEQYF	TGCGCCAGCAGCTTAAAAGGTCGGGCTAGCGGGTACGAGCAGTACTTC
TRBD2	TRBV18	TRBJ2-7	.	CASSPIAGARYEQYF	TGTGCCAGCTCACCGATAGCGGGAGCCCGCTACGAGCAGTACTTC
TRBD2	TRBV28	TRBJ2-1	once	CASSSMGGGSADNEQFF	TGTGCCAGCAGTTCTATGGGTGGCGGGAGTGCTGACAATGAGCAGTTCTTC
TRBD1	TRBV5-1	TRBJ2-1	.	CASSLGQGGEQFF	TGCGCCAGCAGCCTGGGACAGGGCGGCGAGCAGTTCTTC
.	TRBV10-2	TRBJ2-5	.	CASRGGRGETQYF	TGCGCCAGCAGGGGGGGGCGAGGGGAGACCCAGTACTTC
TRBD1	TRBV6-5	TRBJ2-7	.	CASSYRDRVHEQYF	TGTGCCAGCAGTTACCGAGACAGGGTCCACGAGCAGTACTTC
.	TRBV29-1	TRBJ2-5	.	CSVGASSVFQETQYF	TGCAGCGTGGGGGCCTCCTCTGTTTTCCAAGAGACCCAGTACTTC
TRBD2	TRBV5-1	TRBJ2-7	.	CATSSASGYEQYF	TGCGCCACCTCGTCCGCTAGCGGCTACGAGCAGTACTTC
TRBD1	TRBV6-5	TRBJ1-1	.	CASSSDRVNTEAFF	TGTGCCAGCAGTTCGGACAGGGTGAACACTGAAGCTTTCTTT
.	TRBV5-8	TRBJ2-1	.	CASSLDGGSYNEQFF	TGTGCCAGCAGCTTGGATGGGGGCTCATACAATGAGCAGTTCTTC
.	TRBV18	TRBJ2-1	.	CASSPRDNEQFF	TGTGCCAGCTCGCCCAGGGACAATGAGCAGTTCTTC